The next 8 T cell receptor beta chains were all read from a single sample in a study of graft-versus-host responses after intestinal transplantation. Here immunoSEQ multiplex PCR was the method, and the copy in TCRdb shows in-frame clones only, minus some. The sample includes over 40,000 clones, over 85% of them seen just once. The specimen comprised PBMCs, sampled around 790 days after a first intestinal transplant, on the day of a second. The receptors derive from a human patient who received an intestinal transplant, so some T cells may come from the graft donor.

The J gene is TRBJ2-3, the V gene TRBV4-1, with 10 bases matching TRBD2. The CDR3 extends over 16 amino acids. Trimming at V came to 6 bases and at J to 2 bases, leaving 8 bases not matched to a gene. Germline loops: CDR1 MGHRA, CDR2 YSYEKL. The CDR3 reads CASSRPTSGLTDTQYF. The CDR3 bases are TGCGCCAGCAGTCGGCCGACTAGCGGGCTCACAGATACGCAGTATTTT.

The chain couples TRBV11-3 to TRBJ2-1, with TRBD2 identical over 14 bases. The germline CDR1 and CDR2 sequences are SGHNT and YENEEA. The ends lost 4 bases at V and 0 bases at J; junction bases unmatched: 5. The length of the CDR3 is 18 residues. This CDR3 reads CASSSGLAGAHSYNEQFF. The DNA for the CDR3 is TGTGCCAGCAGCTCGGGACTAGCGGGAGCCCACTCCTACAATGAGCAGTTCTTC.

The chain is built from TRBV6-1 and TRBJ2-6, with D possibly matching TRBD1 (5 bases). The V and J ends lost 4 bases and 0 bases respectively, with 7 bases between them. The CDR3 is 15 residues long. From germline, CDR1 is MNHNS and CDR2 SASEGT. The CDR3 spells CASSARGSGANVLTF. The CDR3 DNA reads TGTGCCAGCAGTGCTAGGGGCTCTGGGGCCAACGTCCTGACTTTC.

V is TRBV28 and J is TRBJ2-1; D remains unclear. CDR1 is MDHEN and CDR2 is SYDVKM in the germline V gene. The CDR3 has 12 residues. Deletions cut 3 bases from V and 10 bases from J, with 10 bases between. As DNA, the CDR3 is TGTGCCAGCAGTTTCTTGGGATCAGAGCAGTTCTTC. This gives the protein CASSFLGSEQFF.

This clone was seen a few times. The chain employs TRBV28 and TRBJ2-3; 9 bases are a match to TRBD1. Trimming took 5 bases from V and 5 from J; bases not matched to a gene: 5. CDR3 length equals 14 residues. Germline loops: CDR1 MDHEN, CDR2 SYDVKM. The CDR3 here is CASSKQGARDTQYF. The CDR3 DNA sequence: TGTGCCAGCAGTAAACAGGGGGCGCGAGATACGCAGTATTTT. Drawing the rest from reference TRBV28 and TRBJ2-3, the complete variable domain is DVKVTQSSRYLVKRTGEKVFLECVQDMDHENMFWYRQDPGLGLRLIYFSYDVKMKEKGDIPEGYSVSREKKERFSLILESASTNQTSMYLCASSKQGARDTQYFGPGTRLTVL.

The chain joins TRBV5-4 to TRBJ1-6; 7 bases are shared with TRBD1. Trimming cost V 5 bases and J 3 bases; bases outside gene matches: 8. The CDR3 runs 16 residues. CDR1 is SGHNT and CDR2 is YYREEE in the germline V gene (reference sequence). This CDR3 is CASRRRQGLYNSPLHF. As DNA, the CDR3 is TGTGCCAGCAGACGACGACAGGGCCTCTATAATTCACCCCTCCACTTT.

This chain links TRBV5-1 with TRBJ2-3; 7 bases line up with TRBD2. V gave up 4 bases and J gave up 6 bases; unmatched junction bases: 8. The CDR3 has 14 residues. The germline V gene has CDR1 SGHRS and CDR2 YFSETQ. CDR3 residues: CASSMGGPSDTQYF. The CDR3 bases are TGCGCCAGCAGCATGGGAGGGCCATCGGATACGCAGTATTTT.

This chain uses TRBV5-1 with TRBJ1-6, with D unclear. The germline V gene has CDR1 SGHRS and CDR2 YFSETQ. The CDR3 spans 15 residues. V was cut by 0 bases and J by 10 bases, with 14 bases left in between. The CDR3 loop reads CASSLAGVGRSPLHF. The DNA of the CDR3 is TGCGCCAGCAGCTTGGCGGGCGTAGGGAGGTCACCCCTCCACTTT.